This T cell receptor beta chain was captured in a study of CD8+CD57+ T cells in acquired aplastic anemia. About the research overall: Sorted CD4+ and CD8+ cells yielded about 3 ug of DNA on average. Study-wide results and caveats: The study found no significant CD8+ Simpson's diversity difference between patients and controls. The study identified twenty-nine CD8+ CDR3 sequences shared by patients and controls.

Whoever was chosen for sequencing had shown CD8+CD57+ cell expansion by flow cytometry. CDR3 and TCR beta VDJ profiling relied on genomic DNA as the template. TCRdb independently ran MiXCR on the reads; one entry per CDR3 protein. This table has approximately 300,000 distinct CDR3 sequences, 56% appearing once. This clonotype was counted ten times or more. Its antigen remains unknown. The CDR3 runs 15 residues. Trimming stripped 3 bases from V and 0 bases from J, with 8 bases between. J is TRBJ2-2 and V is TRBV12-3 or TRBV12-4; no reliable D call. The sequence derives from a human donor with aplastic anemia. Sequencing was performed on sorted CD4+, CD8+, or CD8+CD57+ T cells (not recorded which) from PBMCs. The CDR3 here is CASSLRGSNTGELFF. The CDR3 DNA reads TGTGCCAGCAGTTTGCGAGGTTCGAACACCGGGGAGCTGTTTTTT.